Listed below are T cell receptor beta chains from one sample, sequenced in a study of T cell responses to AZD1222 COVID-19 vaccine. The table came from immunoSEQ multiplex PCR; TCRdb's copy has only in-frame clones and leaves some out. The repertoire includes 100,000 to 150,000 clones, approximately 90% of them detected once, and 4.5% to 5% sits in the top ten. This specimen consisted of peripheral blood, obtained on day 0 of AZD1222 vaccination. Receptors were obtained from an adult in good health. Each CDR3 is given with its conserved first and last residue. Each record gives: D gene, J gene, clone size, V gene, CDR3 DNA, CDR3 protein. The D gene is left open where the match is weak. Clone size is shown for a subset of rows, as once, few, many or a class of expanded clone.

d_call: TRBD1; j_call: TRBJ2-1; clone_size: -; v_call: TRBV15; cdr3_nt: TGTGCCACCAGCAGAGAACAGGGGGCCCACAATGAGCAGTTCTTC; cdr3_aa: CATSREQGAHNEQFF
d_call: -; j_call: TRBJ1-3; clone_size: -; v_call: TRBV18; cdr3_nt: TGTGCCAGCACGTGGGACAAGATCTCTGGAAACACCATATATTTT; cdr3_aa: CASTWDKISGNTIYF
d_call: TRBD1; j_call: TRBJ1-2; clone_size: -; v_call: TRBV18; cdr3_nt: TGTGCCAGCTCACCGGGGGCAGGGGGGTCCAACTATGGCTACACCTTC; cdr3_aa: CASSPGAGGSNYGYTF
d_call: TRBD2; j_call: TRBJ2-1; clone_size: -; v_call: TRBV11-2; cdr3_nt: TGTGCCAGCAGCTTAGTTAGCGGGGTATACAATGAGCAGTTCTTC; cdr3_aa: CASSLVSGVYNEQFF
d_call: -; j_call: TRBJ1-2; clone_size: -; v_call: TRBV28; cdr3_nt: TGTGCCAGCAGACGCGGACAGCTAAGTTCGGCTGGCTACACCTTC; cdr3_aa: CASRRGQLSSAGYTF
d_call: -; j_call: TRBJ2-3; clone_size: -; v_call: TRBV6-5; cdr3_nt: TGTGCCAGCAGAACCCGAGGACTGGGAACCGATACGCAGTATTTT; cdr3_aa: CASRTRGLGTDTQYF
d_call: TRBD1; j_call: TRBJ2-4; clone_size: -; v_call: TRBV18; cdr3_nt: TGTGCCAGCTCACGACAGGGTGCGGACATTCAGTACTTC; cdr3_aa: CASSRQGADIQYF
d_call: TRBD1; j_call: TRBJ1-1; clone_size: -; v_call: TRBV29-1; cdr3_nt: TGCAGCGTTGAAGGGGACAGAACCACTGAAGCTTTCTTT; cdr3_aa: CSVEGDRTTEAFF
d_call: -; j_call: TRBJ2-3; clone_size: -; v_call: TRBV5-1; cdr3_nt: TGCGCCAGCAGCTCCATCCGGCCCACAGATACGCAGTATTTT; cdr3_aa: CASSSIRPTDTQYF
d_call: -; j_call: TRBJ2-7; clone_size: -; v_call: TRBV9; cdr3_nt: TGTGCCAGCAGCCGAGACAGAGAGCAGTACTTC; cdr3_aa: CASSRDREQYF
d_call: TRBD1; j_call: TRBJ1-6; clone_size: once; v_call: TRBV6-6; cdr3_nt: TGTGCCAGCAGCGCACAGGGGGGCTCCTATAATTCACCCCTCCACTTT; cdr3_aa: CASSAQGGSYNSPLHF
d_call: -; j_call: TRBJ1-5; clone_size: -; v_call: TRBV7-3; cdr3_nt: TGTGCCAGCAGCGCGACCTATCAGCCCCAGCATTTT; cdr3_aa: CASSATYQPQHF
d_call: -; j_call: TRBJ1-6; clone_size: -; v_call: TRBV10-3; cdr3_nt: TGTGCCATCCGCGGGACCGATTCACCCCTCCACTTT; cdr3_aa: CAIRGTDSPLHF
d_call: -; j_call: TRBJ2-5; clone_size: -; v_call: TRBV6-1; cdr3_nt: TGTGCCAGCAGTGAAGCGCCGGAGGGGATTCGGGAGACCCAGTACTTC; cdr3_aa: CASSEAPEGIRETQYF
d_call: -; j_call: TRBJ2-6; clone_size: -; v_call: TRBV4-3; cdr3_nt: TGCGCCAGCAGCCCTTCGACAGCCGCCTCTGGGGCCAACGTCCTGACTTTC; cdr3_aa: CASSPSTAASGANVLTF
d_call: -; j_call: TRBJ1-6; clone_size: -; v_call: TRBV27; cdr3_nt: TGTGCCAGCAGTCAAGGGGGGTACTATAATTCACCCCTCCACTTT; cdr3_aa: CASSQGGYYNSPLHF
d_call: -; j_call: TRBJ1-1; clone_size: -; v_call: TRBV4-3; cdr3_nt: TGCGCCAGCAGCGCACAGGTGTACACTGAAGCTTTCTTT; cdr3_aa: CASSAQVYTEAFF
d_call: -; j_call: TRBJ1-1; clone_size: -; v_call: TRBV6-6; cdr3_nt: TGTGCCAGCGGGGAGGGGGAAGGGAGTGAAGCTTTCTTT; cdr3_aa: CASGEGEGSEAFF
d_call: -; j_call: TRBJ2-1; clone_size: -; v_call: TRBV5-6; cdr3_nt: TGTGCCAGCAGCTTGGTGAGGCAGGGAACCTACAATGAGCAGTTCTTC; cdr3_aa: CASSLVRQGTYNEQFF
d_call: -; j_call: TRBJ1-1; clone_size: -; v_call: TRBV4-3; cdr3_nt: TGCGCCAGCAGCCAAGAGAGACGGACTGAAGCTTTCTTT; cdr3_aa: CASSQERRTEAFF
d_call: -; j_call: TRBJ1-5; clone_size: -; v_call: TRBV11-2; cdr3_nt: TGTGCCAGCAGCTTAGCGGTCGAAGGTCAGCCCCAGCATTTT; cdr3_aa: CASSLAVEGQPQHF
d_call: -; j_call: TRBJ1-1; clone_size: -; v_call: TRBV7-3; cdr3_nt: TGTGCCAGCAGCGATCAGGGTAACACTGAAGCTTTCTTT; cdr3_aa: CASSDQGNTEAFF
d_call: -; j_call: TRBJ1-6; clone_size: few; v_call: TRBV28; cdr3_nt: TGTGCCAGCACCCTCTCATCCCTTAATTCACCCCTCCACTTT; cdr3_aa: CASTLSSLNSPLHF
d_call: -; j_call: TRBJ2-3; clone_size: -; v_call: TRBV6-5; cdr3_nt: TGTGCCAGTGGGACAGATACGCAGTATTTT; cdr3_aa: CASGTDTQYF
d_call: -; j_call: TRBJ2-1; clone_size: -; v_call: TRBV2; cdr3_nt: TGTGCCAGCAGCGGACAACTCTCCTACAATGAGCAGTTCTTC; cdr3_aa: CASSGQLSYNEQFF
d_call: TRBD1; j_call: TRBJ1-3; clone_size: -; v_call: TRBV9; cdr3_nt: TGTGCCAGCAGACCAACGGGGACAGGGGATGGAAACACCATATATTTT; cdr3_aa: CASRPTGTGDGNTIYF
d_call: -; j_call: TRBJ1-6; clone_size: -; v_call: TRBV6-6; cdr3_nt: TGTGCCAGCAGTCGGGACGCGGGAATGGATAATTCACCCCTCCACTTT; cdr3_aa: CASSRDAGMDNSPLHF
d_call: -; j_call: TRBJ2-7; clone_size: -; v_call: TRBV5-1; cdr3_nt: TGCGCCAGCAGCCCCGGACAGGGCCGCGCGGGGGGTAACTACGAGCAGTACTTC; cdr3_aa: CASSPGQGRAGGNYEQYF
d_call: -; j_call: TRBJ1-2; clone_size: -; v_call: TRBV28; cdr3_nt: TGTGCCAGCAGTTTTTCGGGACTTAACTATGGCTACACCTTC; cdr3_aa: CASSFSGLNYGYTF
d_call: -; j_call: TRBJ1-1; clone_size: -; v_call: TRBV18; cdr3_nt: TGTGCCAGCTCACCGGACAATACGGGGACTGAAGCTTTCTTT; cdr3_aa: CASSPDNTGTEAFF
d_call: -; j_call: TRBJ2-1; clone_size: -; v_call: TRBV6-5; cdr3_nt: TGTGCCAGCAGTTACTCGAAGGGGGTGCAGTTCTTC; cdr3_aa: CASSYSKGVQFF
d_call: -; j_call: TRBJ1-2; clone_size: once; v_call: TRBV10-3; cdr3_nt: TGTGCCATCAGTGAGCCAGGGAGGGGGGAAGGCTACACCTTC; cdr3_aa: CAISEPGRGEGYTF
d_call: TRBD1; j_call: TRBJ1-6; clone_size: -; v_call: TRBV3-1/TRBV3-2; cdr3_nt: TGTGCCAGCAGCCAAGATCCCCGGACAGGGAGCTCCTATAATTCACCCCTCCACTTT; cdr3_aa: CASSQDPRTGSSYNSPLHF
d_call: TRBD1; j_call: TRBJ1-4; clone_size: few; v_call: TRBV2; cdr3_nt: TGTGCCAGCAGGGGACAGGGCAGTAATGAAAAACTGTTTTTT; cdr3_aa: CASRGQGSNEKLFF
d_call: -; j_call: TRBJ1-1; clone_size: -; v_call: TRBV7-2; cdr3_nt: TGTGCCAGCAGCTTAGTGGGCAGTAACACTGAAGCTTTCTTT; cdr3_aa: CASSLVGSNTEAFF
d_call: -; j_call: TRBJ1-4; clone_size: -; v_call: TRBV5-1; cdr3_nt: TGCGCCAGCAGCTTGGGGAAAAGGGGAAATGAAAAACTGTTTTTT; cdr3_aa: CASSLGKRGNEKLFF
d_call: -; j_call: TRBJ1-4; clone_size: -; v_call: TRBV5-1; cdr3_nt: TGCGCCAGCAGCCCCGAGGCGCGAAATGAAAAACTGTTTTTT; cdr3_aa: CASSPEARNEKLFF
d_call: -; j_call: TRBJ2-2; clone_size: -; v_call: TRBV11-3; cdr3_nt: TGTGCCAGCAGCCATTTCTCCGGGGAGCTGTTTTTT; cdr3_aa: CASSHFSGELFF
d_call: -; j_call: TRBJ2-5; clone_size: -; v_call: TRBV10-3; cdr3_nt: TGTGCCATCAGTGAGTCGGGCGGGGCCAGGCAAGAGACCCAGTACTTC; cdr3_aa: CAISESGGARQETQYF
d_call: -; j_call: TRBJ1-2; clone_size: -; v_call: TRBV7-2; cdr3_nt: TGTGCCAGCAGCCTGGACAGAATTAACTATGGCTACACCTTC; cdr3_aa: CASSLDRINYGYTF
d_call: TRBD2; j_call: TRBJ2-1; clone_size: -; v_call: TRBV6-6; cdr3_nt: TGTGCCAGCAGCTCAAGACTAGCGGGGGGGAATGAGCAGTTCTTC; cdr3_aa: CASSSRLAGGNEQFF
d_call: -; j_call: TRBJ2-3; clone_size: -; v_call: TRBV4-2; cdr3_nt: TGTGCCAGCAGCCAAGAATTAGGGCTAGCTGGCGCAGATACGCAGTATTTT; cdr3_aa: CASSQELGLAGADTQYF